The clone carrying this T cell receptor (beta chain) was seen a handful of times. Antigen unknown. The CDR3 sequence is 14 residues long. Germline V gene sequence: CDR1 SGHRS, CDR2 YFSETQ. The V gene end was trimmed by 0 bases and the J gene end by 7 bases; junction bases not matched to a gene: 5. These data come from a study of T-cell reconstitution after alpha-beta-depleted transplantation in children. Construction of the TCRbeta library involved unique molecular identifiers. TCRdb fed the PCR reads into MiXCR, producing one record per CDR3 protein. The sample holds some 81,000 distinct CDR3 sequences, 13% to 15% seen once. Broader study findings: Reportedly, alpha-beta T cells present about two months post-transplant originated from several hundred expanded clones of graft origin.

The receptor was derived from a male patient between 2 and 10 years old who had a stem cell transplant for acute lymphoblastic leukemia, so the T cells may come from the graft donor. Material: PBMCs, mostly from graft donor cells, obtained 180 days after TCRalphabeta/CD19-depleted stem cell transplant. The chain recombines TRBV5-1 with TRBJ2-7; 9 bases align to TRBD1. CDR3 region: CASSLAGTGSEQYF. CDR3 coding DNA: TGCGCCAGCAGCTTGGCCGGGACAGGGTCTGAGCAGTACTTC.